This is a list of T cell receptor beta chains from one sample in a study of T cells in localized non-small cell lung cancer. Only in-frame clones appear in the TCRdb table, and some are missing; sequencing was by immunoSEQ multiplex PCR. This sample carries roughly 34,000 clones, less than 80% of them seen once, and the ten largest clones take about 38%. The sample consisted of peripheral blood, taken before any cancer treatment. The receptors were gathered from a male donor older than 55 with stage II squamous cell lung carcinoma. The CDR3 runs from the conserved cysteine through the conserved F or W. D genes are given only for firm matches. Clone size, where shown, is once, few, many, or a class for clones that have expanded.

V gene	D gene	J gene	clone size	CDR3 protein	CDR3 DNA
TRBV6-1	.	TRBJ1-2	.	CASSEGSYNYGYTF	TGTGCCAGCAGTGAGGGGAGTTATAACTATGGCTACACCTTC
TRBV2	TRBD2	TRBJ2-3	.	CAVPGLAGRVYSDTQYF	TGTGCCGTCCCGGGACTAGCGGGGAGAGTGTATTCAGATACGCAGTATTTT
TRBV6-6	.	TRBJ1-2	.	CASSYRPDGDYGYTF	TGTGCCAGCAGTTATCGGCCCGACGGAGACTATGGCTACACCTTC
TRBV6-5	TRBD2	TRBJ2-5	.	CASSTGTSGSSQYF	TGTGCCAGCAGCACCGGGACTAGCGGGAGTTCTCAGTACTTC
TRBV6-6	.	TRBJ2-1	.	CASSYGGNEQFF	TGTGCCAGCAGTTACGGGGGAAATGAGCAGTTCTTC
TRBV7-8	.	TRBJ2-1	large	CASSSDFLSYNEQFF	TGTGCCAGCAGCTCCGACTTTCTCTCCTACAATGAGCAGTTCTTC
TRBV6-6	TRBD1	TRBJ1-4	.	CASSIHRGGEKLFF	TGTGCCAGCAGTATCCACAGGGGAGGAGAAAAACTGTTTTTT
TRBV5-4	TRBD2	TRBJ2-3	.	CASSLPGLAGASTDTQYF	TGTGCCAGCAGCTTGCCGGGACTAGCGGGAGCGTCCACAGATACGCAGTATTTT
TRBV7-2	.	TRBJ2-5	once	CASSFPNQETQYF	TGTGCCAGCAGCTTTCCCAACCAAGAGACCCAGTACTTC
TRBV6-5	.	TRBJ1-5	.	CASAEAGGGQPQHF	TGTGCCAGCGCGGAGGCCGGTGGCGGTCAGCCCCAGCATTTT
TRBV11-2	.	TRBJ2-2	.	CASSIGALGTGELFF	TGTGCCAGCAGCATCGGGGCTTTGGGTACCGGGGAGCTGTTTTTT
TRBV19	.	TRBJ1-4	.	CASSGGMRGAEEKLFF	TGTGCCAGTAGTGGGGGGATGCGCGGGGCGGAAGAAAAACTGTTTTTT
TRBV6-5	.	TRBJ1-4	.	CASSYSRGPEKLFF	TGTGCCAGCAGTTACTCGAGAGGTCCTGAAAAACTGTTTTTT
TRBV9	.	TRBJ1-1	.	CASSVAQGATEAFF	TGTGCCAGCAGCGTAGCTCAAGGGGCCACTGAAGCTTTCTTT
TRBV5-1	.	TRBJ1-2	.	CASSLGELDGYTF	TGCGCCAGCAGCTTGGGTGAACTGGATGGCTACACCTTC
TRBV7-6	TRBD1	TRBJ1-2	.	CASSLGWTGYGYTF	TGTGCCAGCAGCTTAGGCTGGACAGGCTATGGCTACACCTTC
TRBV7-3	TRBD1	TRBJ2-7	.	CASSQSGGLEQYF	TGTGCCAGCAGCCAATCAGGGGGCCTCGAGCAGTACTTC
TRBV27	.	TRBJ2-1	.	CASSPGRSEQFF	TGTGCCAGCAGTCCGGGACGGAGTGAGCAGTTCTTC
TRBV6-4	.	TRBJ2-2	.	CASSSTGLRDTGELFF	TGTGCCAGCAGCTCTACAGGACTTAGGGACACCGGGGAGCTGTTTTTT
TRBV7-2	.	TRBJ1-6	.	CASSPVGGGRSYNSPLHF	TGTGCCAGCAGCCCGGTCGGGGGGGGTAGGTCCTATAATTCACCCCTCCACTTT
TRBV4-1	.	TRBJ2-3	once	CASSQGPTGSSTDTQYF	TGCGCCAGCAGCCAAGGTCCTACAGGGTCGAGCACAGATACGCAGTATTTT
TRBV28	.	TRBJ2-7	once	CASSPLHNEQYF	TGTGCCAGCAGTCCTCTCCATAACGAGCAGTACTTC
TRBV4-2	TRBD2	TRBJ2-1	.	CASSQVSSGSNEQFF	TGTGCCAGCAGCCAAGTTTCTAGCGGGAGCAATGAGCAGTTCTTC
TRBV6-5	TRBD1	TRBJ1-2	once	CASSYPQQGESYGYTF	TGTGCCAGCAGTTACCCACAACAGGGGGAAAGCTATGGCTACACCTTC
TRBV5-5	.	TRBJ2-1	.	CASSLYSGTYNEQFF	TGTGCCAGCAGCTTGTACTCGGGGACCTACAATGAGCAGTTCTTC
TRBV30	.	TRBJ2-3	.	CAWTLRGLSGDTQYF	TGTGCCTGGACTCTACGAGGGCTGTCCGGAGATACGCAGTATTTT
TRBV30	TRBD1	TRBJ1-1	.	CAWSVRDSTTLEAFF	TGTGCCTGGAGTGTAAGGGACAGCACTACTCTTGAAGCTTTCTTT
TRBV18	TRBD2	TRBJ2-1	.	CASSPLLADEQFF	TGTGCCAGCTCACCGCTACTAGCGGATGAGCAGTTCTTC
TRBV18	TRBD1	TRBJ1-5	.	CASSPLRAGGMDQPQHF	TGTGCCAGCTCACCTCTCCGGGCAGGGGGTATGGATCAGCCCCAGCATTTT